This T cell receptor beta chain is drawn from a study of somatic mutations in cytotoxic T cells in rheumatoid arthritis. The CDR3 runs to 10 residues. With V trimmed by 11 bases and J by 8 bases, 3 bases remained unmatched. Germline CDR1 and CDR2: MNHEY and SVGAGI. Sequenced by immunoSEQ multiplex PCR; TCRdb stores in-frame clones only, minus some. The sample holds 10,000 or so clones, approximately 89% seen once. The receptor's source is a woman between 18 and 29 years old with rheumatoid arthritis. This chain links TRBV6-5 with TRBJ2-1; 7 bases map to TRBD2. The sequenced material came from CD4+ T cells sorted from blood. CDR3 region: CACRGDEQFF. The CDR3 bases are TGTGCCTGCCGGGGGGATGAGCAGTTCTTC.